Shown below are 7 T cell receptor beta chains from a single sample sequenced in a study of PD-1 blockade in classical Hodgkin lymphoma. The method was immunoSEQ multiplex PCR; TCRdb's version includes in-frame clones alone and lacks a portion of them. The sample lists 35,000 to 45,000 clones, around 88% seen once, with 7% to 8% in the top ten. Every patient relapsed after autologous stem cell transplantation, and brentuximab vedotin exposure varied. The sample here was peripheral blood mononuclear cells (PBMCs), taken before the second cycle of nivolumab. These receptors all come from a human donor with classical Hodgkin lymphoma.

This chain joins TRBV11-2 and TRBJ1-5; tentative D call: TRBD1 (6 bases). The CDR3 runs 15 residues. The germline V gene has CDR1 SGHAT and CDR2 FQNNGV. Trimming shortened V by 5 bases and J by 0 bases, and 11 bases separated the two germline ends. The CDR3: CASSPKGGSNQPQHF. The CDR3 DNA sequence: TGTGCCAGCAGCCCAAAAGGGGGTAGCAATCAGCCCCAGCATTTT.

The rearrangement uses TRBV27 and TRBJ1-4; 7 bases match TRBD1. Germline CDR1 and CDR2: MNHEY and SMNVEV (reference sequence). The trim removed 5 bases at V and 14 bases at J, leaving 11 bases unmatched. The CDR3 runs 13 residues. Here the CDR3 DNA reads TGTGCCAGCAGTAACAGGGGCGCCGGGACCCTGTTTTTT. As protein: CASSNRGAGTLFF.

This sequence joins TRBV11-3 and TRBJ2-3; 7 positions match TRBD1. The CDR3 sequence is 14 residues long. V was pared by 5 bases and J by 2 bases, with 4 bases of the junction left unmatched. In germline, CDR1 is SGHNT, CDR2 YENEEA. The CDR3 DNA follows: TGTGCCAGCAGCCGGGACAGAGACACAGATACGCAGTATTTT. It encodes CASSRDRDTDTQYF. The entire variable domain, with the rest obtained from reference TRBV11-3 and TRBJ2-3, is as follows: EAGVVQSPRYKIIEKKQPVAFWCNPISGHNTLYWYLQNLGQGPELLIRYENEEAVDDSQLPKDRFSAERLKGVDSTLKIQPAELGDSAVYLCASSRDRDTDTQYFGPGTRLTVL.

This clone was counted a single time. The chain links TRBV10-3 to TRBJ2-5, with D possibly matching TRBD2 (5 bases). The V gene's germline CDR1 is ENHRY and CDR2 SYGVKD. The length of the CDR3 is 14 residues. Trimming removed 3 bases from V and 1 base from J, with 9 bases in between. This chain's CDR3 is CAISERGSQETQYF. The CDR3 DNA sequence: TGTGCCATCAGTGAACGAGGGTCCCAAGAGACCCAGTACTTC.

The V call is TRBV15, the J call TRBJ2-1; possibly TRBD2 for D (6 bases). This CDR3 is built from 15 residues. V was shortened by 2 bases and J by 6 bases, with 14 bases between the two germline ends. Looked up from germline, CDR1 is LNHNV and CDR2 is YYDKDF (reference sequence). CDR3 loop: CATSRSGRGPNEQFF. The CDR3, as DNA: TGTGCCACCAGCAGAAGTGGGCGGGGACCCAATGAGCAGTTCTTC.

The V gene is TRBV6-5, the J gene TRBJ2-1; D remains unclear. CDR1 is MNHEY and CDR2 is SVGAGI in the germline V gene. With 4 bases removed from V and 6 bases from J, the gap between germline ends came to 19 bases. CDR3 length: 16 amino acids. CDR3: CASSFWRTTVPNEQFF. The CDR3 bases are TGTGCCAGCAGTTTCTGGCGGACCACGGTTCCCAATGAGCAGTTCTTC.

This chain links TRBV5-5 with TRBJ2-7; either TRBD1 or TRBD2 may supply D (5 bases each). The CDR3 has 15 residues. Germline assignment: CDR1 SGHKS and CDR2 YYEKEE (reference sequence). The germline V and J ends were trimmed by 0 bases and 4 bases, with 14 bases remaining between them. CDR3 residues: CASSLGFGGPYEQYF. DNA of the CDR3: TGTGCCAGCAGCTTGGGATTTGGGGGTCCGTACGAGCAGTACTTC.